This T cell receptor beta chain stems from a study of blood T cell repertoires in COVID-19. Study at large: Samples came from the United States, Italy and Spain, spanning acute and convalescent COVID-19. PBMCs, B-cell-depleted T cells, or T cells were the source of the cDNA or gDNA that made up the material.

CDR1 and CDR2 (germline): SGHRS, YFSETQ. The CDR3 runs 16 residues. V was clipped by 1 base and J by 3 bases; unmatched bases: 8. Produced via immunoSEQ multiplex PCR; TCRdb's table is partial and in-frame only. The repertoire holds about 180,000 clones, with 85% to 90% as singletons. The genes are TRBV5-1 and TRBJ2-7, with 9 nucleotides matching TRBD2. Sequenced: peripheral blood. This receptor was taken from a man in his 70s with active or convalescent COVID-19. CDR3: CASSLPSGAYDYEQYF. The DNA of the CDR3 is TGCGCCAGCAGCTTGCCTAGCGGGGCTTATGACTACGAGCAGTACTTC.